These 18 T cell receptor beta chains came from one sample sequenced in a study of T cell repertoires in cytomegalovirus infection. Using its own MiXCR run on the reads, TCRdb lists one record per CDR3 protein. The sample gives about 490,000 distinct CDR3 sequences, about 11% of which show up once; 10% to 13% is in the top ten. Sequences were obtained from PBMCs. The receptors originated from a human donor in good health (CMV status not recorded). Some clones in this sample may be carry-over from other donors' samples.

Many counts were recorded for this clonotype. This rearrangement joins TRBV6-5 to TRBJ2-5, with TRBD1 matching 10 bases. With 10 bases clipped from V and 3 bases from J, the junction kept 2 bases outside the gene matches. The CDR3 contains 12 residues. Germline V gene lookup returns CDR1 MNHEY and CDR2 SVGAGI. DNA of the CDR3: TGTGCCAAGACAGGGGGCGAAGAGACCCAGTACTTC. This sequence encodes CAKTGGEETQYF.

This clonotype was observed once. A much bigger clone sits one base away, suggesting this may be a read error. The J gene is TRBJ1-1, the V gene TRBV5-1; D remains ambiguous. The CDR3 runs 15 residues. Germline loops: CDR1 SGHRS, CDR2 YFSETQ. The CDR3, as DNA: TGCACCAGCAGCTTGAGGATGGCACGAAACACTGAAGCTTTCTTT. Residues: CTSSLRMARNTEAFF.

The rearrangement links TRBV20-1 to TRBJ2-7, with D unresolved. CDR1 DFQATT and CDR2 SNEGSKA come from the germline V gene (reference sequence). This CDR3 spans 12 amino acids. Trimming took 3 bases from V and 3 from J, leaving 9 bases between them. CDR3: CSASVTLYEQYF. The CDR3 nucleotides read TGCAGTGCTAGTGTCACTCTCTACGAGCAGTACTTC.

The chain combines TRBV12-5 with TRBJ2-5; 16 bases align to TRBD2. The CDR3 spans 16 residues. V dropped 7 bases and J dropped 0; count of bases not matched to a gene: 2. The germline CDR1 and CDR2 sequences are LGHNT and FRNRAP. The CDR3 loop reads CASEGTSGGDQETQYF. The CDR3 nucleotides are TGTGCTAGTGAAGGGACTAGCGGGGGGGACCAAGAGACCCAGTACTTC.

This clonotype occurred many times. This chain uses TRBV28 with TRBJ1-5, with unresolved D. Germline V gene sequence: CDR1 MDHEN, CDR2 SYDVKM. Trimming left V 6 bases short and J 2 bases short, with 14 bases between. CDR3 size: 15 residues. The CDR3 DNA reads TGTGCCAGCAGATTTCAGTGGGAGGGCAATCAGCCCCAGCATTTT. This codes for CASRFQWEGNQPQHF. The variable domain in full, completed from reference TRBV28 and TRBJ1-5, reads DVKVTQSSRYLVKRTGEKVFLECVQDMDHENMFWYRQDPGLGLRLIYFSYDVKMKEKGDIPEGYSVSREKKERFSLILESASTNQTSMYLCASRFQWEGNQPQHFGDGTRLSIL.

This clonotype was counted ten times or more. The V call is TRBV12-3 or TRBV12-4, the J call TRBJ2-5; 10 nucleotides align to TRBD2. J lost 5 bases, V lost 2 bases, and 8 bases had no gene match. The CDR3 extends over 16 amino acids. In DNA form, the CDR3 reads TGTGCCAGCAGTTTATCAGCGGGAGGGGGATCGGAGACCCAGTACTTC. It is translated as CASSLSAGGGSETQYF.

CDR3 sequence: CASRTSRTGIYNEQFF. The CDR3 DNA is TGTGCCAGCAGGACCTCCCGGACAGGGATCTACAATGAGCAGTTCTTC. The V gene is TRBV28, the J gene TRBJ2-1; 8 bases align to TRBD1. V was pared by 6 bases and J by 3 bases, with 10 bases of the junction left unmatched. CDR3 size: 16 residues. Germline V CDR1 and CDR2: MDHEN, SYDVKM.

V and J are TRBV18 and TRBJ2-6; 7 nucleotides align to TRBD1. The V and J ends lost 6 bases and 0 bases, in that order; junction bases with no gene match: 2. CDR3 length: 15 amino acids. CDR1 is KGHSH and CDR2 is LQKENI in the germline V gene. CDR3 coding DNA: TGTGCCAGCTCCGACAGGGACTCTGGGGCCAACGTCCTGACTTTC. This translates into CASSDRDSGANVLTF.

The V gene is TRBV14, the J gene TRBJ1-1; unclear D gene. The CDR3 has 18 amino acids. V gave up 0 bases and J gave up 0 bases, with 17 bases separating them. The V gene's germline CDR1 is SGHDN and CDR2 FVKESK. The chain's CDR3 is CASSQEEGLGDLNTEAFF. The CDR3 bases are TGTGCCAGCAGCCAAGAAGAAGGGCTCGGGGATTTGAACACTGAAGCTTTCTTT.

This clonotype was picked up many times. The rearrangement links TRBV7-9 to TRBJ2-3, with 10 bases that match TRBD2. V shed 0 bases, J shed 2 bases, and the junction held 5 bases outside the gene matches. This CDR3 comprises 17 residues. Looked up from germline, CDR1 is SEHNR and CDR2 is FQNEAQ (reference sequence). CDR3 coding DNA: TGTGCCAGCAGCTTAGCGTGGACTAGCGGAACCACAGATACGCAGTATTTT. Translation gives CASSLAWTSGTTDTQYF.

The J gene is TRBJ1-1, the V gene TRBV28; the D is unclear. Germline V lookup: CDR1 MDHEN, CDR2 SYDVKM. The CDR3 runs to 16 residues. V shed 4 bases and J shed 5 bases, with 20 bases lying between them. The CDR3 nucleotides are TGTGCCAGCAGTTCCCGATTCCCAAGGACGGGGACTGAAGCTTTCTTT. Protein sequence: CASSSRFPRTGTEAFF.

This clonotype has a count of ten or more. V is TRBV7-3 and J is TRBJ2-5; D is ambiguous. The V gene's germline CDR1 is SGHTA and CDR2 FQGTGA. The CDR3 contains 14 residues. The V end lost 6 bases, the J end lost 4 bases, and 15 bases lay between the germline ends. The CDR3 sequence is CASSQSRTGETQYF. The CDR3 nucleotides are TGTGCCAGCAGTCAGTCCAGGACGGGAGAGACCCAGTACTTC.

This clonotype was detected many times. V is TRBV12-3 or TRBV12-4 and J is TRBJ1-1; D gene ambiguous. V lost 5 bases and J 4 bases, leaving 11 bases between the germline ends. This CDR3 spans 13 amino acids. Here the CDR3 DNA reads TGTGCCAGCAGTCGAATGGGAATCACTGAAGCTTTCTTT. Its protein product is CASSRMGITEAFF.

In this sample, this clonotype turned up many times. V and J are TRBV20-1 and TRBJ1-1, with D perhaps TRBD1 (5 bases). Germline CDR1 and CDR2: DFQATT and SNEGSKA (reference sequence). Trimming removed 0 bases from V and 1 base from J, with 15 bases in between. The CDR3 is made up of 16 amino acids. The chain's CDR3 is CSARDLPKGPNTEAFF. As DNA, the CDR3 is TGCAGTGCTAGAGACTTACCGAAGGGACCGAACACTGAAGCTTTCTTT.

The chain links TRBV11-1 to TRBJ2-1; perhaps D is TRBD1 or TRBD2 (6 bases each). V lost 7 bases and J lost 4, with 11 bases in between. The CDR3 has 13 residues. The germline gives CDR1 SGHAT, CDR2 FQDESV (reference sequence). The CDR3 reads CASNEGGYNEQFF. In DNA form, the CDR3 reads TGTGCCAGCAATGAGGGGGGATACAATGAGCAGTTCTTC.

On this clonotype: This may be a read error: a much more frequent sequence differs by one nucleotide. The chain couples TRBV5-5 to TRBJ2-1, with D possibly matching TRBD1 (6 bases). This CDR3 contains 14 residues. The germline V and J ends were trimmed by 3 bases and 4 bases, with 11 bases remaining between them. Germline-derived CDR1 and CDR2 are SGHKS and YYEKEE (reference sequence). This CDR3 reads CASSSGAGYNEQFF. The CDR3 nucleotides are TGTGCCAGCAGCTCAGGGGCTGGTTACAATGAGCAGTTCTTC. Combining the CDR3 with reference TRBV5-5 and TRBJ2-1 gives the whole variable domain DAGVTQSPTHLIKTRGQQVTLRCSPISGHKSVSWYQQVLGQGPQFIFQYYEKEERGRGNFPDRFSARQFPNYSSELNVNALLLGDSALYLCASSSGAGYNEQFFGPGTRLTVL.

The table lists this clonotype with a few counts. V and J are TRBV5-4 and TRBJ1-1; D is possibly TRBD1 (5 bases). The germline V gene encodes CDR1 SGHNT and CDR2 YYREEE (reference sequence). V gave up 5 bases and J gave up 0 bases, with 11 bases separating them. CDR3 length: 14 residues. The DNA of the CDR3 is TGTGCCAGCAGACCGGACACACTGAACACTGAAGCTTTCTTT. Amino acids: CASRPDTLNTEAFF.

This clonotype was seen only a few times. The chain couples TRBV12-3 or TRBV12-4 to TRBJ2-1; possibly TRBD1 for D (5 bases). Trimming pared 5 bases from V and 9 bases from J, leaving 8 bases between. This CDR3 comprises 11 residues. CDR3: CASSAQGEQFF. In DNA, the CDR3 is TGTGCCAGCAGTGCCCAGGGTGAGCAGTTCTTC.